Each of the 15 T cell receptor beta chains below was sequenced from the same sample in a study of OX40 agonist ivuxolimab in advanced cancers. Method: immunoSEQ multiplex PCR; TCRdb's copy keeps in-frame clones and lacks some. Altogether 55,000 to 85,000 clones are present, 86% being singletons, with the ten largest covering more than 2.5%. Sequenced here: CD4+ or CD8+ T cells sorted from blood, sampled in a trial of the OX40 agonist ivuxolimab. These receptors originate from an adult with an advanced solid tumor such as melanoma, head and neck, liver or kidney cancer.

This clone was seen a handful of times. The genes are TRBV5-5 and TRBJ2-1; the match to TRBD2 covers 10 bases. The CDR3 consists of 16 residues. The junction had 8 bases not matched to a gene; V was cut back by 4 bases and J by 4 bases. The V gene's germline CDR1 is SGHKS and CDR2 YYEKEE (reference sequence). CDR3 sequence reads: CASSTSLAGEYNEQFF. In DNA form, the CDR3 reads TGTGCCAGCAGCACTAGCCTAGCGGGGGAGTACAATGAGCAGTTCTTC.

This clone was observed a single time. V gene TRBV6-1 combines with J gene TRBJ1-1, with 8 bases identical to TRBD1. The CDR3 has 15 residues. V dropped 6 bases and J dropped 3; count of bases not matched to a gene: 9. From germline, CDR1 is MNHNS and CDR2 SASEGT. The CDR3 region is CASSRDRREDTEAFF. In nucleotides, the CDR3 is TGTGCCAGCAGCCGGGACAGGAGAGAGGACACTGAAGCTTTCTTT.

A few counts support this clone. The chain uses TRBV18 and TRBJ1-1, with D unresolved. The ends were cut back, 5 bases at V and 5 bases at J, with 12 bases in the middle. Looked up from germline, CDR1 is KGHSH and CDR2 is LQKENI. This CDR3 is built from 13 residues. The CDR3 DNA follows: TGTGCCAGCTCATCAGAAAGCGGGACTGAAGCTTTCTTT. This gives the protein CASSSESGTEAFF. The whole variable domain, filled in from reference TRBV18 and TRBJ1-1, reads NAGVMQNPRHLVRRRGQEARLRCSPMKGHSHVYWYRQLPEEGLKFMVYLQKENIIDESGMPKERFSAEFPKEGPSILRIQQVVRGDSAAYFCASSSESGTEAFFGQGTRLTVV.

The chain links TRBV28 to TRBJ2-2; D gene unclear. The CDR3 loop spans 15 amino acids. V gave up 6 bases and J gave up 5 bases, with 16 bases separating them. From germline, CDR1 is MDHEN and CDR2 SYDVKM. The CDR3 region is CASRFEKGGTGELFF. DNA for the CDR3: TGTGCCAGCAGGTTCGAAAAGGGTGGGACCGGGGAGCTGTTTTTT.

The V call is TRBV30, the J call TRBJ1-5, with a tentative D call TRBD1 (5 bases). Germline CDR1 reads GTSNPN; CDR2 reads SVGIG (reference sequence). The germline V and J ends were trimmed by 1 base and 5 bases, with 15 bases remaining between them. This CDR3 spans 15 amino acids. The CDR3 DNA reads as TGTGCCTGGAGTGGCCATTTGGGGGTAGATCAGCCCCAGCATTTT. As protein: CAWSGHLGVDQPQHF.

This clone has a single count. The CDR3 DNA reads as TGTGCCTCAAACAGGTTTGGACGCTCAAACTTTGCAACTAATGAAAAACTGTTTTTT. Encoded protein: CASNRFGRSNFATNEKLFF. The chain is built from TRBV19 and TRBJ1-4; D may be TRBD1 (5 bases). Trimming removed 11 bases at V and 0 bases at J, with 28 bases between. Germline CDR1 is LNHDA and CDR2 is SQIVND (reference sequence). The CDR3 is 19 amino acids.

The V and J genes are TRBV5-1 and TRBJ2-3; 10 bases fit TRBD2. This CDR3 is 15 amino acids long. Germline V CDR1 and CDR2: SGHRS, YFSETQ. J was trimmed by 7 bases and V by 2 bases; bases with no gene match: 7. The CDR3 nucleotides are TGCGCCAGCAGCTTAGGGCTAGCGGGGGATAATACGCAGTATTTT. Translating it yields CASSLGLAGDNTQYF.

V usage is TRBV10-1 and J usage is TRBJ2-7; possible D gene TRBD1, 6 bases. Germline V gene sequence: CDR1 WNHNN, CDR2 SYGVQD (reference sequence). The CDR3 consists of 14 residues. V lost 0 bases and J lost 5, with 11 bases in between. Written as DNA, the CDR3 is TGCGCCAGCAGTGAGTCATGGGGGCCCCACGAGCAGTACTTC. Translating gives CASSESWGPHEQYF.

The gene calls are TRBV5-4 and TRBJ1-1; tentatively, D is TRBD1 (6 bases). The CDR3 contains 13 residues. V lost 1 base and J lost 6, with 10 bases in between. Looked up from germline, CDR1 is SGHNT and CDR2 is YYREEE (reference sequence). The CDR3 DNA reads as TGTGCCAGCAGCTTGACAGGGACCCCTGAAGCTTTCTTT. This encodes CASSLTGTPEAFF.

This sequence joins TRBV20-1 and TRBJ2-1; D is unclear. Between the trimmed V and J ends, which lost 5 bases and 12 bases, there was a span of 11 bases. The CDR3 has 10 amino acids. Germline CDR1 and CDR2: DFQATT and SNEGSKA (reference sequence). Here the CDR3 DNA reads TGCAGTGCTCCCTCCCGGGTGCAGTTCTTC. Protein sequence: CSAPSRVQFF.

The chain joins TRBV5-1 to TRBJ1-1; 8 positions match TRBD1. Germline assignment: CDR1 SGHRS and CDR2 YFSETQ. CDR3 size: 12 residues. The V gene end was trimmed by 5 bases and the J gene end by 10 bases; junction bases not matched to a gene: 7. The CDR3 reads CASRYGQGGAFF. CDR3 coding DNA: TGCGCCAGCAGATATGGACAGGGCGGAGCTTTCTTT.

J is TRBJ2-1 and V is TRBV11-2; the D gene is possibly TRBD2 (5 bases). The CDR3 runs 13 residues. The V end lost 0 bases, the J end lost 8 bases, and 8 bases lay between the germline ends. Germline V CDR1 and CDR2: SGHAT, FQNNGV. The CDR3 loop reads CASSLDLEDEQFF. The CDR3 DNA is TGTGCCAGCAGCTTAGATCTGGAGGATGAGCAGTTCTTC.

V gene TRBV5-6 combines with J gene TRBJ2-1; D ambiguous. V was clipped by 4 bases and J by 6 bases, with 14 bases between them. Per the germline V gene, CDR1 is SGHDT and CDR2 is YYEEEE. This CDR3 is built from 14 residues. CDR3 residues: CASSPGWGSNEQFF. CDR3 coding DNA: TGTGCCAGCAGCCCGGGCTGGGGATCCAATGAGCAGTTCTTC. Filled out from reference TRBV5-6 and TRBJ2-1, the complete variable domain reads DAGVTQSPTHLIKTRGQQVTLRCSPKSGHDTVSWYQQALGQGPQFIFQYYEEEERQRGNFPDRFSGHQFPNYSSELNVNALLLGDSALYLCASSPGWGSNEQFFGPGTRLTVL.

The chain is built from TRBV2 and TRBJ2-3, with 7 nucleotides matching TRBD2. The germline V gene encodes CDR1 SNHLY and CDR2 FYNNEI. V trimming: 5 bases; J trimming: 4 bases; junction bases outside the gene matches: 6. The CDR3 has 14 amino acids. In nucleotides, the CDR3 is TGTGCCAGCAGTAGGCGGGGGTTTGCAGATACGCAGTATTTT. This codes for CASSRRGFADTQYF.

This clone was seen only a few times. V is TRBV7-6 and J is TRBJ2-5, with 7 bases identical to TRBD2. Germline V gene data show CDR1 as SGHVS and CDR2 as FNYEAQ. There are 13 residues in the CDR3. Trimming cost V 4 bases and J 5 bases; bases outside gene matches: 4. Here the CDR3 reads CASSSGGVETQYF. The CDR3 nucleotides are TGTGCCAGCAGCTCGGGGGGTGTGGAGACCCAGTACTTC.